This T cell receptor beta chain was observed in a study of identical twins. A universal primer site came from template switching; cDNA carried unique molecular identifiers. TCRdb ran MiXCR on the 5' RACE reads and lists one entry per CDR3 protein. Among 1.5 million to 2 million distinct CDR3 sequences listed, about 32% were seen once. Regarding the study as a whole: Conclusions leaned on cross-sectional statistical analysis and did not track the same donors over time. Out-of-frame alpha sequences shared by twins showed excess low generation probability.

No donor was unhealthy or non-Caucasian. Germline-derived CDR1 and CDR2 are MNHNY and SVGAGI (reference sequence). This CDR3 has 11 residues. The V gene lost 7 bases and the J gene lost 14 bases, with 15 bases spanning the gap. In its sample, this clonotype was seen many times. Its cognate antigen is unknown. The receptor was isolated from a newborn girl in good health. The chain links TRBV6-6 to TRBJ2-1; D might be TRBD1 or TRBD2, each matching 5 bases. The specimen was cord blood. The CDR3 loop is CASISWGLEFF. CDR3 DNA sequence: TGTGCCAGCATCTCCTGGGGGTTGGAGTTCTTC.